This T cell receptor (beta chain) was sequenced for a study of T cell repertoires in cytomegalovirus infection. Study background: Well-studied HLA-B-restricted epitopes and recently identified HLA-C-restricted epitopes of CMV were both used in the study. In public TCR beta signatures, there were indications of both CMV infection and matching HLA type. Notes on the study in general: Predominance within the ex vivo response was attributable to HLA-C-restricted CMV-specific TCR beta clonotypes. The study identified carriers of CMV plus the relevant HLA from cumulative public TCR beta family frequency.

Via MiXCR, TCRdb re-called the reads, giving one row per CDR3 protein. The sample has about 900,000 distinct CDR3 sequences; less than 40% are singletons. A word on this clonotype: Antigen: not known.

The sequencing used cultured CD8+ T cells from PBMCs, collected from culture after CMV antigen stimulation. This receptor was obtained from a human donor in good health (CMV status not recorded). Some clones in this sample may be carry-over from other donors' samples.

CDR3 DNA: TGTGCCAGCAGCCCAGGGACAGGGGTTACCAAGGAGACCCAGTACTTC. This gives the protein CASSPGTGVTKETQYF. This rearrangement joins TRBV7-6 to TRBJ2-5; 10 nucleotides line up with TRBD1. CDR3 length equals 16 residues. Germline lookup yields CDR1 SGHVS and CDR2 FNYEAQ. The trim removed 5 bases at V and 5 bases at J, leaving 11 bases unmatched.